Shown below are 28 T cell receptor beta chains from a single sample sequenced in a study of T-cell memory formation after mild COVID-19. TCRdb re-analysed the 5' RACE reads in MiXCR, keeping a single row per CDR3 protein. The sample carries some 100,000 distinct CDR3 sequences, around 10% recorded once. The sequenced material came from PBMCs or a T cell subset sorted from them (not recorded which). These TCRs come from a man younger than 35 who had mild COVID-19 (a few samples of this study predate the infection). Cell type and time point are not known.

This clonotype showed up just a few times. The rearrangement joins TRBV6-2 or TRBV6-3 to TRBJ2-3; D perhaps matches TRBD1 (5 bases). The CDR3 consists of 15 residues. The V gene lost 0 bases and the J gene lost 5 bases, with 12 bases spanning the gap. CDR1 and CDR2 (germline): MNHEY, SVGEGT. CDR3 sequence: CASSYSDRGKDTQYF. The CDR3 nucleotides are TGTGCCAGCAGTTACTCGGATAGGGGTAAAGATACGCAGTATTTT.

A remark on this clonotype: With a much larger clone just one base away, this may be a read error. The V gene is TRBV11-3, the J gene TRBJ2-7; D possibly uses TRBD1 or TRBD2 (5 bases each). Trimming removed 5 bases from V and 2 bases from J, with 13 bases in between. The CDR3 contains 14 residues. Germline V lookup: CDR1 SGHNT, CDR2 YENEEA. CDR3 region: CASSPRDRTYEQYF. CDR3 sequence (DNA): TGTGCCAGCAGCCCCCGGGACCGCACCTACGAGCAGTACTTC.

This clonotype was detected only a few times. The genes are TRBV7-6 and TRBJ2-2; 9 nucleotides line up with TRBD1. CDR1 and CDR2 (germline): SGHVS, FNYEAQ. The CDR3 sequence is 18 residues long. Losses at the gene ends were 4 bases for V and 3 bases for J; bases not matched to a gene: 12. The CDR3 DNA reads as TGTGCCAGCAGCTACACCTTGCTACAGGGGGCGGACACCGGGGAGCTGTTTTTT. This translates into CASSYTLLQGADTGELFF. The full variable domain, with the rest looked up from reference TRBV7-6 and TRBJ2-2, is GAGVSQSPRYKVTKRGQDVALRCDPISGHVSLYWYRQALGQGPEFLTYFNYEAQQDKSGLPNDRFSAERPEGSISTLTIQRTEQRDSAMYRCASSYTLLQGADTGELFFGEGSRLTVL.

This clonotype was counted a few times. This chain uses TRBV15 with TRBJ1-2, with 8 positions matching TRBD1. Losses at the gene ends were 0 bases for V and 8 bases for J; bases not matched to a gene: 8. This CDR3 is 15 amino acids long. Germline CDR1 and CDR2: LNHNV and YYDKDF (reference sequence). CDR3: CATSRDLGQGEGYTF. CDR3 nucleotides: TGTGCCACCAGCAGAGACCTCGGACAGGGCGAGGGCTACACCTTC.

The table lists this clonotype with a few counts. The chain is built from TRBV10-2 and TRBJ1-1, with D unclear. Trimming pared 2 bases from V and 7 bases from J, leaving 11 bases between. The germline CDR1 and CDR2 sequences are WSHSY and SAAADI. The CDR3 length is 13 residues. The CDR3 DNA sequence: TGCGCCAGCAGTGAGCCGGCACGGTATGAAGCTTTCTTT. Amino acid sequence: CASSEPARYEAFF.

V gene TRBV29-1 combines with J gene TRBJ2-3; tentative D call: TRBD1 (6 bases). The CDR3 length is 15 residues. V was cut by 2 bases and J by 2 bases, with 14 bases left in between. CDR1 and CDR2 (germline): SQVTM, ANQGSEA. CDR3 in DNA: TGCAGCGTTGAATCCCTGGACAGCTTCACAGATACGCAGTATTTT. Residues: CSVESLDSFTDTQYF.

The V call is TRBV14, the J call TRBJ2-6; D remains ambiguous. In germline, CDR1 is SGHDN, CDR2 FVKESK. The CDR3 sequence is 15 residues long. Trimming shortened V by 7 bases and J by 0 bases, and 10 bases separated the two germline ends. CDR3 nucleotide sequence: TGTGCCAGCAACCATCCCCGCTCTGGGGCCAACGTCCTGACTTTC. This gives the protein CASNHPRSGANVLTF.

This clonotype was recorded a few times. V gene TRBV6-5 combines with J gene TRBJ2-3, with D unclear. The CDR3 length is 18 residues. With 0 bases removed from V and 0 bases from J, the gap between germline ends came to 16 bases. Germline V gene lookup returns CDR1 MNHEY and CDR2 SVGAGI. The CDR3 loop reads CASSYSMPLAPSTDTQYF. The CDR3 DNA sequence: TGTGCCAGCAGTTACTCGATGCCGTTGGCTCCTAGCACAGATACGCAGTATTTT.

The CDR3 spells CASSQSPGLEGETQYF. CDR3 bases: TGCGCCAGCAGCCAATCCCCGGGACTAGAGGGAGAGACCCAGTACTTC. The chain combines TRBV4-1 with TRBJ2-5; 8 bases are shared with TRBD2. V lost 2 bases and J lost 4; bases outside the gene matches: 9. Germline loops: CDR1 MGHRA, CDR2 YSYEKL. CDR3 length: 16 residues.

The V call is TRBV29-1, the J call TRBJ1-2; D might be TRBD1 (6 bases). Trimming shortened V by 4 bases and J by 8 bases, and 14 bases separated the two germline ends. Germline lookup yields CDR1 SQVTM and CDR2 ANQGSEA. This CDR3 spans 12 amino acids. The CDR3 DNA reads TGCAGCGTTGCGAAGGGGGAATGGGGCTACACCTTC. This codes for CSVAKGEWGYTF.

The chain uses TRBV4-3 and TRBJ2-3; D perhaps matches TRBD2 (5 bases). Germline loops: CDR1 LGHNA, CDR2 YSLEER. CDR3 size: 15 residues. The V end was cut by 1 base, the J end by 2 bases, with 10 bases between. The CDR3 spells CASSQVGLATDTQYF. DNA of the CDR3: TGCGCCAGCAGCCAAGTTGGCCTAGCCACAGATACGCAGTATTTT.

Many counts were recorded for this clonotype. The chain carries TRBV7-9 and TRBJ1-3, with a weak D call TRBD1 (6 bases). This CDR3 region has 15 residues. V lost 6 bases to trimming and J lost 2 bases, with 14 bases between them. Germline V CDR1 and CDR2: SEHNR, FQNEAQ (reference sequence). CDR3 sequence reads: CASSGQNSAGNTIYF. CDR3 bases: TGTGCCAGCAGTGGACAGAATTCAGCTGGAAACACCATATATTTT. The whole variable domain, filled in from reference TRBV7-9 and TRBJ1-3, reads DTGVSQNPRHKITKRGQNVTFRCDPISEHNRLYWYRQTLGQGPEFLTYFQNEAQLEKSRLLSDRFSAERPKGSFSTLEIQRTEQGDSAMYLCASSGQNSAGNTIYFGEGSWLTVV.

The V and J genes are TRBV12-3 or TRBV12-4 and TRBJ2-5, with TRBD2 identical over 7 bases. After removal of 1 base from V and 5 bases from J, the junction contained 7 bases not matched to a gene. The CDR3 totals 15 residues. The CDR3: CASSLGGLISETQYF. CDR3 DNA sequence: TGTGCCAGCAGTTTAGGGGGACTAATTTCGGAGACCCAGTACTTC.

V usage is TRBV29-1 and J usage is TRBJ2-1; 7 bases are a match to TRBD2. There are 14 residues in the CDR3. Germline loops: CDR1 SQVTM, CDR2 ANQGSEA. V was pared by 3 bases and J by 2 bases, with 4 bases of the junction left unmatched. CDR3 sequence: CSVDPAGAYNEQFF. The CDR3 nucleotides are TGCAGCGTTGACCCCGCGGGGGCCTACAATGAGCAGTTCTTC.

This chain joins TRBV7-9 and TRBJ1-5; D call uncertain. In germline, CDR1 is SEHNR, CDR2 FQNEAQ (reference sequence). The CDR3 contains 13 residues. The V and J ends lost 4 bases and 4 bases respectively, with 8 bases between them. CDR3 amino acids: CASSSRLNQPQHF. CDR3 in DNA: TGTGCCAGCAGCTCCAGGTTGAATCAGCCCCAGCATTTT. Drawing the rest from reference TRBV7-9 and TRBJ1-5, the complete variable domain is DTGVSQNPRHKITKRGQNVTFRCDPISEHNRLYWYRQTLGQGPEFLTYFQNEAQLEKSRLLSDRFSAERPKGSFSTLEIQRTEQGDSAMYLCASSSRLNQPQHFGDGTRLSIL.

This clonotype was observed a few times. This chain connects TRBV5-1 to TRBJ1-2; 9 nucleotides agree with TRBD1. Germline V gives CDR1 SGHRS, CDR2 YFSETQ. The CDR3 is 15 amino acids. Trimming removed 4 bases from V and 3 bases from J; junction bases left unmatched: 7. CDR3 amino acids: CASSDGTGMYYGYTF. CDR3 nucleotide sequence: TGCGCCAGCAGCGATGGGACAGGGATGTACTATGGCTACACCTTC.

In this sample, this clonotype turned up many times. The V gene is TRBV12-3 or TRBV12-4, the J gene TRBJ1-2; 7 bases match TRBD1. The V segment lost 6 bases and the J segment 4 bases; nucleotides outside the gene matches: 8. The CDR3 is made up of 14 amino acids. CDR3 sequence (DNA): TGTGCCAGCAGCGGACAGGCAGGCGGCTATGGCTACACCTTC. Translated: CASSGQAGGYGYTF.

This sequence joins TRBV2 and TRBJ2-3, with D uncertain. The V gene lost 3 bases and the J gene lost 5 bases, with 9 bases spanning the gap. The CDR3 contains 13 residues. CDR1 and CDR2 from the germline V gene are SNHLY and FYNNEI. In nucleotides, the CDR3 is TGTGCCAGCAGTGATATCCCACGAGATACGCAGTATTTT. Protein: CASSDIPRDTQYF. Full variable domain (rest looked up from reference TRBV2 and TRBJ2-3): EPEVTQTPSHQVTQMGQEVILRCVPISNHLYFYWYRQILGQKVEFLVSFYNNEISEKSEIFDDQFSVERPDGSNFTLKIRSTKLEDSAMYFCASSDIPRDTQYFGPGTRLTVL.

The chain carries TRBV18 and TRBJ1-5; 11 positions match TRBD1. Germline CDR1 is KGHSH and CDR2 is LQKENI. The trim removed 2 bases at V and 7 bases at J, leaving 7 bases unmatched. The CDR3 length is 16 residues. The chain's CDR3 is CASSPVGQGAMQPQHF. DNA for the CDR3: TGTGCCAGCTCACCAGTCGGACAGGGGGCAATGCAGCCCCAGCATTTT.

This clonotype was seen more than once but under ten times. CDR3 residues: CASSSNESFGGITDTQYF. DNA for the CDR3: TGTGCCAGCAGCTCGAACGAATCATTCGGGGGGATCACAGATACGCAGTATTTT. The chain combines TRBV11-1 with TRBJ2-3, with TRBD2 matching 7 bases. This CDR3 contains 18 residues. The V segment lost 4 bases and the J segment 2 bases; nucleotides outside the gene matches: 15. Germline-derived CDR1 and CDR2 are SGHAT and FQDESV (reference sequence).

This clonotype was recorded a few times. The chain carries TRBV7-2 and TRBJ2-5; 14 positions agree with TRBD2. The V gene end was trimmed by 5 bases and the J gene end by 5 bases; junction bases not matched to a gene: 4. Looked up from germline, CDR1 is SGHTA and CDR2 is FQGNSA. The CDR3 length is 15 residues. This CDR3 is CASSRLAGGVETQYF. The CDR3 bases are TGTGCCAGCAGCCGACTAGCGGGGGGGGTGGAGACCCAGTACTTC.

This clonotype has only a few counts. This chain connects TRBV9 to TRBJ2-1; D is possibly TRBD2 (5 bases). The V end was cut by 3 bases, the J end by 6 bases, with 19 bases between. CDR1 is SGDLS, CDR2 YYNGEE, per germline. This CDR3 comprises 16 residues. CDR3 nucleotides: TGTGCCAGCAGCGAGCCCCGCCGGGGTGAGGGCAATGAGCAGTTCTTC. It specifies CASSEPRRGEGNEQFF.

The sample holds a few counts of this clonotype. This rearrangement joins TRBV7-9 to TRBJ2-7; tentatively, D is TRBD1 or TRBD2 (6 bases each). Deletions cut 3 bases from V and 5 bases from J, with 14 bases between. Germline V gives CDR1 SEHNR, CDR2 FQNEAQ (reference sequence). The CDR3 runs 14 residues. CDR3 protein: CASSFGGRPHEQYF. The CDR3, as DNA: TGTGCCAGCAGCTTCGGGGGCCGCCCGCACGAGCAGTACTTC.

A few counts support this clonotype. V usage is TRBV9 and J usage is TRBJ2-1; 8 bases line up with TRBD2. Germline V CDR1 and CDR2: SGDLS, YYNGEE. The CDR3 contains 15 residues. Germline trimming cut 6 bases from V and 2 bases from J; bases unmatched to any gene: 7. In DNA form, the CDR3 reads TGTGCCAGCACCCCGGGAGGGTCAGCCTACAATGAGCAGTTCTTC. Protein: CASTPGGSAYNEQFF.

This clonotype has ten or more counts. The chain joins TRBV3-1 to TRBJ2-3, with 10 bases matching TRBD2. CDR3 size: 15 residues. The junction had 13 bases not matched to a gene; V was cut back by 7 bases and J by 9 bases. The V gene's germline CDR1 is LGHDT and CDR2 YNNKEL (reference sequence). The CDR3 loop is CASTSVVAGGRTQYF. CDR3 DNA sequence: TGTGCCAGCACCTCAGTAGTAGCGGGGGGCCGAACGCAGTATTTT.

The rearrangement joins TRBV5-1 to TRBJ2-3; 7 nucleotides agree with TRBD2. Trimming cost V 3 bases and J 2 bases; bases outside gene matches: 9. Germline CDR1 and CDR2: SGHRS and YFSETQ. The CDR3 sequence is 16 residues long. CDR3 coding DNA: TGCGCCAGCAGCTATCCCGCCAGCGGGGTCACAGATACGCAGTATTTT. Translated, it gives CASSYPASGVTDTQYF.

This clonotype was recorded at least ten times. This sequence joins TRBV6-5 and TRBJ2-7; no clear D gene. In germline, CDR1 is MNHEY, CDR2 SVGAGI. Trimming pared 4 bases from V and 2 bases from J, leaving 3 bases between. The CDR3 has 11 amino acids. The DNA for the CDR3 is TGTGCCAGCAGTTCCCCCTACGAGCAGTACTTC. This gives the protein CASSSPYEQYF.

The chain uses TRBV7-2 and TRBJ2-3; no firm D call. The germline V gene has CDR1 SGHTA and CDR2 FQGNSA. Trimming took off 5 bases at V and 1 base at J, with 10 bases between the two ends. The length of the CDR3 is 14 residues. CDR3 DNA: TGTGCCAGCAGCCTTTGGCAGGGCACAGATACGCAGTATTTT. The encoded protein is CASSLWQGTDTQYF.